Following are 10 T cell receptor beta chains from one sample sequenced in a study of blood T cell repertoires in COVID-19. The assay was immunoSEQ multiplex PCR, and TCRdb's table has in-frame clones only and misses some. The repertoire consists of fewer than 250,000 clones, with just under 90% occurring once and the leading ten covering 2% to 3%. Material: peripheral blood. These receptors all stem from a man aged 25-45 years with COVID-19, enrolled during active disease.

V gene TRBV30 combines with J gene TRBJ1-5; D not certain. CDR3 length: 14 amino acids. The ends were cut back, 0 bases at V and 6 bases at J, with 12 bases in the middle. Germline V gene lookup returns CDR1 GTSNPN and CDR2 SVGIG (reference sequence). The CDR3 sequence: CAWSVRGKVQPQHF. CDR3 nucleotide sequence: TGTGCCTGGAGTGTTAGAGGAAAGGTTCAGCCCCAGCATTTT.

The V call is TRBV5-4, the J call TRBJ2-1; D ambiguous. CDR3 length equals 13 residues. V lost 4 bases and J lost 6, with 11 bases in between. Germline V gene sequence: CDR1 SGHNT, CDR2 YYREEE (reference sequence). This chain's CDR3 is CASSTDKFNEQFF. The CDR3 DNA reads TGTGCCAGCAGCACCGACAAGTTCAATGAGCAGTTCTTC.

The chain employs TRBV29-1 and TRBJ2-7; TRBD2 is a possible D gene (6 bases). The V and J ends lost 0 bases and 2 bases respectively, with 11 bases between them. The CDR3 is 14 residues long. Germline CDR1 is SQVTM and CDR2 is ANQGSEA. The CDR3 nucleotides are TGCAGCGTTGAAGATCCCGGGAGCCCCTACGAGCAGTACTTC. This sequence encodes CSVEDPGSPYEQYF.

The chain carries TRBV4-2 and TRBJ2-7; tentatively, D is TRBD1 (6 bases). The CDR3 extends over 19 amino acids. The germline V gene encodes CDR1 LGHNA and CDR2 YNFKEQ. V gave up 4 bases and J gave up 0 bases, with 25 bases separating them. The CDR3 DNA is TGTGCCAGCAGCCCCAGAATTCAGGACAGCGTTAGGCGCTCCTACGAGCAGTACTTC. Its protein is CASSPRIQDSVRRSYEQYF.

The gene calls are TRBV7-3 and TRBJ2-7; TRBD1 is a possible D gene (6 bases). Per the germline V gene, CDR1 is SGHTA and CDR2 is FQGTGA. The CDR3 extends over 13 amino acids. The V end lost 4 bases, the J end lost 4 bases, and 11 bases lay between the germline ends. CDR3 protein: CASSWGRGYEQYF. Here the CDR3 DNA reads TGTGCCAGCAGCTGGGGCAGGGGATACGAGCAGTACTTC. Full variable domain (remainder filled in from reference TRBV7-3 and TRBJ2-7): GAGVSQTPSNKVTEKGKYVELRCDPISGHTALYWYRQSLGQGPEFLIYFQGTGAADDSGLPNDRFFAVRPEGSVSTLKIQRTERGDSAVYLCASSWGRGYEQYFGPGTRLTVT.

The chain carries TRBV2 and TRBJ1-4; 7 bases fit TRBD1. The V and J ends lost 7 bases and 6 bases, in that order; junction bases with no gene match: 8. This CDR3 contains 14 residues. Germline CDR1 and CDR2: SNHLY and FYNNEI. The CDR3: CASNPVTGYEKLFF. The DNA of the CDR3 is TGTGCCAGCAACCCGGTGACAGGGTATGAAAAACTGTTTTTT.

The chain carries TRBV7-9 and TRBJ2-2, with D unclear. Germline V lookup: CDR1 SEHNR, CDR2 FQNEAQ (reference sequence). CDR3 length equals 17 residues. V was cut by 2 bases and J by 1 base, with 14 bases left in between. The CDR3 DNA follows: TGTGCCAGCAGCTTACCCGACTCCCGAGGGAACACCGGGGAGCTGTTTTTT. Translation gives CASSLPDSRGNTGELFF.

V gene TRBV18 combines with J gene TRBJ2-1, with 7 bases that match TRBD2. The ends lost 3 bases at V and 1 base at J; junction bases unmatched: 3. The CDR3 runs to 15 residues. Looked up from germline, CDR1 is KGHSH and CDR2 is LQKENI. The CDR3 DNA is TGTGCCAGCTCACCCGAACTAGCGTCCTACAATGAGCAGTTCTTC. Its translation: CASSPELASYNEQFF.

V usage is TRBV11-1 and J usage is TRBJ1-2, with 7 bases matching TRBD1. This CDR3 contains 15 residues. The V and J ends lost 3 bases and 6 bases, in that order; junction bases with no gene match: 10. Germline values: CDR1 SGHAT, CDR2 FQDESV (reference sequence). The CDR3 coding sequence is TGTGCCAGCAGCTTGCAAGGGGGGACAGCGGATGGCTACACCTTC. Its translation: CASSLQGGTADGYTF.

The chain links TRBV7-2 to TRBJ1-4; D may be TRBD1 (5 bases). V was trimmed by 5 bases and J by 10 bases, leaving 14 bases between them. Germline-derived CDR1 and CDR2 are SGHTA and FQGNSA. The length of the CDR3 is 13 residues. The CDR3 DNA sequence: TGTGCCAGCAGCCCCGGCAGGGAGGGAAAACTGTTTTTT. Translation gives CASSPGREGKLFF.